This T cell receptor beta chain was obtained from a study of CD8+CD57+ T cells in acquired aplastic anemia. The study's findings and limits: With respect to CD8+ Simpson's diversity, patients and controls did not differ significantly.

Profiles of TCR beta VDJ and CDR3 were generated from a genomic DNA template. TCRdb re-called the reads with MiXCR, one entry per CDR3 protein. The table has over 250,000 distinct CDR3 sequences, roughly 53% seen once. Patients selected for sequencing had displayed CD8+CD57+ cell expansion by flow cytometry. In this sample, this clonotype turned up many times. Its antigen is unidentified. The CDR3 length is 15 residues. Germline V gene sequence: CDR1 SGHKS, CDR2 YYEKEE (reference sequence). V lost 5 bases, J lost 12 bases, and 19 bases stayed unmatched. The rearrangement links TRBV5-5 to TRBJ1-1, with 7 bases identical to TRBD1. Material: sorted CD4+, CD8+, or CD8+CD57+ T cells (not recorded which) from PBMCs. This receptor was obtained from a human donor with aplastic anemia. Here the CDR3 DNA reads TGTGCCAGCAGTCCCGACAGGGTCCCTCTCTGGGGACCTTTCTTT. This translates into CASSPDRVPLWGPFF.